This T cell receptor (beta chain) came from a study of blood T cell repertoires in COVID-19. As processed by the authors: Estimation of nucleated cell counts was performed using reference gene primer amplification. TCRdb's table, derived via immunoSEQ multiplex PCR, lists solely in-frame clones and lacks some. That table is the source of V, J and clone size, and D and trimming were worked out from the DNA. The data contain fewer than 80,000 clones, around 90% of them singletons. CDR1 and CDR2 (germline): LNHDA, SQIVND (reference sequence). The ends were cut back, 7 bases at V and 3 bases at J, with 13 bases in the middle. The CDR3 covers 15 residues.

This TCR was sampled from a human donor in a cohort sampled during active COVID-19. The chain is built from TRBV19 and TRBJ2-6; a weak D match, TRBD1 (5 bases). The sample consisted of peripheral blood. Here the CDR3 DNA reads TGTGCCAGTACCCTAGACAGTATTGGGGCCAACGTCCTGACTTTC. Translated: CASTLDSIGANVLTF.